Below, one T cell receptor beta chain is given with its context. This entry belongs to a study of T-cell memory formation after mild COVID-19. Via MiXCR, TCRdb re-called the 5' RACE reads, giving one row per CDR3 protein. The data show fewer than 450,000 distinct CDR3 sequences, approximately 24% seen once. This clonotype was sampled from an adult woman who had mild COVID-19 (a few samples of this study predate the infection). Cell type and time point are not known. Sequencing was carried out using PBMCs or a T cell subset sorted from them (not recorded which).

This chain's CDR3 is CASTPGQGNEKLFF. The CDR3 DNA is TGTGCCAGTACCCCGGGACAGGGGAATGAAAAACTGTTTTTT. J is TRBJ1-4 and V is TRBV19; 10 nucleotides align to TRBD1. CDR1 is LNHDA and CDR2 is SQIVND in the germline V gene (reference sequence). The CDR3 is 14 amino acids. Unmatched junction bases numbered 4, after V lost 7 bases and J lost 5 bases. Full variable domain (rest looked up from reference TRBV19 and TRBJ1-4): DGGITQSPKYLFRKEGQNVTLSCEQNLNHDAMYWYRQDPGQGLRLIYYSQIVNDFQKGDIAEGYSVSREKKESFPLTVTSAQKNPTAFYLCASTPGQGNEKLFFGSGTQLSVL.